Listed below are T cell receptor beta chains from one sample, sequenced in a study of T cell repertoires in cytomegalovirus infection. MiXCR was run by TCRdb on the reads, yielding one entry per CDR3 protein. Of roughly 78,000 distinct CDR3 sequences in the sample, 40% were seen once. No antigen has been assigned to these receptors. The sample in question was CD8+ T cells from cultured PBMCs, obtained from culture after CMV antigen stimulation. Receptor source: a human donor in good health (CMV status not recorded). Some clones in this sample may be carry-over from other donors' samples. CDR3s include the opening cysteine and the closing phenylalanine or tryptophan. The D gene is left open where the match is weak. Expanded clones get a size class; other rows say once, few or many, or leave the size out.

j_call: TRBJ2-5
d_call: NA
clone_size: NA
v_call: TRBV6-5
cdr3_aa: CASSYSYGGEETQYF

j_call: TRBJ1-5
d_call: TRBD1
clone_size: many
v_call: TRBV7-2
cdr3_aa: CASKVGGQGNQVSNQPQHF

j_call: TRBJ2-7
d_call: TRBD2
clone_size: many
v_call: TRBV6-2/TRBV6-3
cdr3_aa: CASSYGTSWDEQYF

j_call: TRBJ2-7
d_call: NA
clone_size: few
v_call: TRBV7-6
cdr3_aa: CASSSLLSLDEQYF

j_call: TRBJ2-7
d_call: TRBD1
clone_size: few
v_call: TRBV19
cdr3_aa: CASSPTPGQGALPYEQYF

j_call: TRBJ2-2
d_call: TRBD1
clone_size: few
v_call: TRBV6-6
cdr3_aa: CASTRWQGASDGELFF

j_call: TRBJ1-3
d_call: NA
clone_size: NA
v_call: TRBV6-5
cdr3_aa: CASSYAGAGNTIYF

j_call: TRBJ2-7
d_call: NA
clone_size: NA
v_call: TRBV6-6
cdr3_aa: CASSPRPGAYEQYF

j_call: TRBJ2-5
d_call: NA
clone_size: few
v_call: TRBV7-9
cdr3_aa: CASSLGQETQYF

j_call: TRBJ1-2
d_call: NA
clone_size: NA
v_call: TRBV7-9
cdr3_aa: CASSLVGVIYGYTF

j_call: TRBJ2-5
d_call: NA
clone_size: few
v_call: TRBV5-4
cdr3_aa: CASSEPPQETQYF

j_call: TRBJ1-4
d_call: NA
clone_size: NA
v_call: TRBV4-3
cdr3_aa: CASTAGSSTNEKLFF

j_call: TRBJ2-4
d_call: NA
clone_size: few
v_call: TRBV5-6
cdr3_aa: CASSDGGGVAKNIQYF

j_call: TRBJ1-1
d_call: NA
clone_size: NA
v_call: TRBV4-3
cdr3_aa: CASSRGDGTPRNTEAFF

j_call: TRBJ2-7
d_call: NA
clone_size: few
v_call: TRBV7-2
cdr3_aa: CASSSEGLGIYEQYF

j_call: TRBJ2-1
d_call: TRBD1
clone_size: NA
v_call: TRBV5-4
cdr3_aa: CASSEPGTDYNEQFF

j_call: TRBJ2-7
d_call: NA
clone_size: few
v_call: TRBV4-2
cdr3_aa: CASSQNQNYEQYF

j_call: TRBJ2-1
d_call: TRBD1
clone_size: few
v_call: TRBV7-2
cdr3_aa: CASSLNRGRSGEQFF

j_call: TRBJ2-7
d_call: NA
clone_size: few
v_call: TRBV14
cdr3_aa: CASSQVPRDRLIYEQYF

j_call: TRBJ2-7
d_call: TRBD1
clone_size: few
v_call: TRBV7-6
cdr3_aa: CASSEGAWESYEQYF

j_call: TRBJ1-1
d_call: NA
clone_size: few
v_call: TRBV27
cdr3_aa: CASSLFWSGSTEAFF

j_call: TRBJ2-3
d_call: NA
clone_size: NA
v_call: TRBV5-1
cdr3_aa: CASSLEVGDTQYF

j_call: TRBJ1-5
d_call: NA
clone_size: NA
v_call: TRBV19
cdr3_aa: CASSILRSNQPQHF

j_call: TRBJ1-5
d_call: TRBD1
clone_size: NA
v_call: TRBV7-9
cdr3_aa: CASSSTGGNDSNQPQHF

j_call: TRBJ2-5
d_call: TRBD2
clone_size: few
v_call: TRBV7-4
cdr3_aa: CASSLLAGAQETQYF

j_call: TRBJ1-2
d_call: TRBD1
clone_size: once
v_call: TRBV28
cdr3_aa: CASSSPPQPGQEMGTF

j_call: TRBJ2-5
d_call: TRBD2
clone_size: NA
v_call: TRBV2
cdr3_aa: CASSTPGLYETQYF

j_call: TRBJ1-5
d_call: NA
clone_size: NA
v_call: TRBV2
cdr3_aa: CASSVTRMAQHF

j_call: TRBJ2-1
d_call: TRBD2
clone_size: NA
v_call: TRBV5-6
cdr3_aa: CASSAGLAGAFLEQFF

j_call: TRBJ2-7
d_call: TRBD1
clone_size: NA
v_call: TRBV25-1
cdr3_aa: CASSEWFGTGTHEQYF

j_call: TRBJ1-1
d_call: NA
clone_size: NA
v_call: TRBV7-2
cdr3_aa: CASSFVNTEAFF

j_call: TRBJ2-1
d_call: TRBD1
clone_size: NA
v_call: TRBV19
cdr3_aa: CASSTTGVEQFF

j_call: TRBJ2-3
d_call: NA
clone_size: NA
v_call: TRBV4-1
cdr3_aa: CASSDLQADTQYF

j_call: TRBJ2-1
d_call: NA
clone_size: NA
v_call: TRBV6-5
cdr3_aa: CASSPGTEAYNEQFF

j_call: TRBJ2-1
d_call: NA
clone_size: NA
v_call: TRBV6-6
cdr3_aa: CASSYGSNEQFF

j_call: TRBJ2-2
d_call: TRBD2
clone_size: few
v_call: TRBV7-8
cdr3_aa: CASSLASSGGYGGELFF

j_call: TRBJ1-1
d_call: NA
clone_size: once
v_call: TRBV27
cdr3_aa: CASSFRALTEAFF

j_call: TRBJ2-3
d_call: TRBD1
clone_size: NA
v_call: TRBV11-2
cdr3_aa: CASSLGQRFTDTQYF

j_call: TRBJ2-6
d_call: NA
clone_size: NA
v_call: TRBV20-1
cdr3_aa: CSASPSGANVLTF

j_call: TRBJ2-7
d_call: TRBD2
clone_size: once
v_call: TRBV4-1
cdr3_aa: CASSRIGTSGGLAYEQYF

j_call: TRBJ2-1
d_call: TRBD2
clone_size: few
v_call: TRBV20-1
cdr3_aa: CSASPTKSTSGTDNEQFF

j_call: TRBJ2-1
d_call: NA
clone_size: NA
v_call: TRBV7-2
cdr3_aa: CASSLGAGRFF

j_call: TRBJ2-5
d_call: TRBD2
clone_size: NA
v_call: TRBV12-3/TRBV12-4
cdr3_aa: CASSSSGGTQETQYF

j_call: TRBJ1-1
d_call: NA
clone_size: few
v_call: TRBV7-9
cdr3_aa: CASSSGPGGRNTEAFF

j_call: TRBJ1-2
d_call: NA
clone_size: NA
v_call: TRBV7-8
cdr3_aa: CASSLAGKGYTF

j_call: TRBJ2-2
d_call: NA
clone_size: NA
v_call: TRBV7-3
cdr3_aa: CASSPTSNTGELFF

j_call: TRBJ2-7
d_call: TRBD1
clone_size: NA
v_call: TRBV7-2
cdr3_aa: CASSFDGQGGTYEQYF

j_call: TRBJ2-1
d_call: TRBD1
clone_size: few
v_call: TRBV10-3
cdr3_aa: CAIRDRAGGHYNEQFF